This T cell receptor (beta chain) came from a study of early T cells in non-severe SARS-CoV-2 infection. Study information: The input, bulk RNA from unsorted whole blood, was sequenced, and chains were unpaired.

About this clonotype: Its antigen remains unidentified.

Individual cDNA molecules were tagged with unique molecular identifiers. TCRdb re-derived calls from the 5' RACE reads in MiXCR, one entry per CDR3 protein. The table lists some 89,000 distinct CDR3 sequences, approximately 10% of them singletons. Study outcomes and limitations: The VDJdb matching leaned toward anti-spike CD8 responses and overlooked private and CD4 specificities.

V was clipped by 5 bases and J by 4 bases; unmatched bases: 5. CDR1 is MNHEY and CDR2 is SMNVEV in the germline V gene (reference sequence). The CDR3 is 15 amino acids. Here the sequenced sample was whole blood, taken at baseline. The rearrangement uses TRBV27 and TRBJ1-3; 10 positions agree with TRBD1. The sequence was obtained from an adult who was a healthcare worker with PCR-confirmed SARS-CoV-2 infection or an uninfected control (not recorded which). The DNA for the CDR3 is TGTGCCAGCAGTACGGGACAGGGGACCGGAAACACCATATATTTT. This encodes CASSTGQGTGNTIYF.